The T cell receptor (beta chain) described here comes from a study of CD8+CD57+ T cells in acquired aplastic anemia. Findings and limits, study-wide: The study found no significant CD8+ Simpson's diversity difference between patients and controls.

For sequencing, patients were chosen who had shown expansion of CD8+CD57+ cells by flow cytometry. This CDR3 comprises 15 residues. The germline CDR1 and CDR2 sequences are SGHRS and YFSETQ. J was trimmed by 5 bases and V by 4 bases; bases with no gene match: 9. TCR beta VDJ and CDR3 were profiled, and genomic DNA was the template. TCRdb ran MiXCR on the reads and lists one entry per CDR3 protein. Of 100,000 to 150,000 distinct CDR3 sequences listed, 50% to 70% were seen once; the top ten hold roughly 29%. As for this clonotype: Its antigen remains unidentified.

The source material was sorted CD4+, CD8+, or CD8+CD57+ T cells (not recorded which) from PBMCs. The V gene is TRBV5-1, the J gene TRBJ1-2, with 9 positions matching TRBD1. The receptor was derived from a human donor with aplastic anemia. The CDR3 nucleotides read TGCGCCAGCAGCAGACCTCCGGGACAGGGTTATGGCTACACCTTC. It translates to CASSRPPGQGYGYTF. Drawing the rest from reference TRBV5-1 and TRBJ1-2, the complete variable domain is KAGVTQTPRYLIKTRGQQVTLSCSPISGHRSVSWYQQTPGQGLQFLFEYFSETQRNKGNFPGRFSGRQFSNSRSEMNVSTLELGDSALYLCASSRPPGQGYGYTFGSGTRLTVV.